The 8 T cell receptor beta chains below come from one sample, sequenced in a study of shared clonotypes between healthy human individuals. Using immunoSEQ multiplex PCR, the repertoire was profiled, and TCRdb retains in-frame clones only, with some absent. Of hundreds of thousands of clones listed, about 95% are singletons. Terminally differentiated effector memory CD45RA+ cells were left out of the naive CD8 fraction, which was CD45RO-negative and positively selected for CCR7. Sequencing was carried out using naive CD8+ T cells sorted from blood. The source is a woman in her thirties in good health.

The chain links TRBV5-6 to TRBJ2-7; 7 nucleotides align to TRBD1. Trimming removed 1 base from V and 3 bases from J; junction bases left unmatched: 7. Germline lookup yields CDR1 SGHDT and CDR2 YYEEEE. This CDR3 contains 15 residues. The CDR3: CASSLSGTAFYEQYF. CDR3 nucleotides: TGTGCCAGCAGCTTGTCCGGGACAGCTTTCTACGAGCAGTACTTC.

The V and J genes are TRBV5-1 and TRBJ1-1; no definite D call. Germline V gene sequence: CDR1 SGHRS, CDR2 YFSETQ. Deletions cut 0 bases from V and 1 base from J, with 10 bases between. This CDR3 is built from 15 residues. The CDR3, as DNA: TGCGCCAGCAGCTTGGTGAGGATGGGGAACACTGAAGCTTTCTTT. Translation: CASSLVRMGNTEAFF.

The rearrangement joins TRBV4-1 to TRBJ1-1; D possibly corresponds to TRBD1 (5 bases). Germline assignment: CDR1 MGHRA and CDR2 YSYEKL. The CDR3 totals 14 residues. The V and J ends lost 1 base and 4 bases respectively, with 10 bases between them. Written as DNA, the CDR3 is TGCGCCAGCAGCCAAGGGGGGGGACGCACTGAAGCTTTCTTT. This gives the protein CASSQGGGRTEAFF.

V usage is TRBV28 and J usage is TRBJ1-5, with D hard to call. Trimming removed 6 bases at V and 5 bases at J, with 14 bases between. The CDR3 sequence is 14 residues long. From germline, CDR1 is MDHEN and CDR2 SYDVKM. The CDR3 DNA reads TGTGCCAGCAGCACCCTCAAGTTCGATCAGCCCCAGCATTTT. It codes for CASSTLKFDQPQHF.

The rearrangement uses TRBV28 and TRBJ2-5; possible D gene TRBD1, 6 bases. Trimming removed 5 bases from V and 5 bases from J, with 15 bases in between. Looked up from germline, CDR1 is MDHEN and CDR2 is SYDVKM. The CDR3 length is 14 residues. In DNA form, the CDR3 reads TGTGCCAGCAGTCTACAGGGTCTCCGGGAGACCCAGTACTTC. Translation: CASSLQGLRETQYF.

J is TRBJ2-7 and V is TRBV10-2, with 9 bases lining up with TRBD1. J was trimmed by 5 bases and V by 8 bases; bases with no gene match: 4. The germline gives CDR1 WSHSY, CDR2 SAAADI. The CDR3 is 12 residues long. CDR3 sequence: CASGTGSDEQYF. CDR3 in DNA: TGCGCCAGCGGGACAGGGTCGGACGAGCAGTACTTC.

This chain joins TRBV25-1 and TRBJ2-5; 9 bases align to TRBD1. CDR1 is MGHDK and CDR2 is SYGVNS in the germline V gene. V shed 3 bases, J shed 11 bases, and the junction held 13 bases outside the gene matches. This CDR3 spans 15 amino acids. CDR3 sequence: CASSDPGQGRGEQYF. In DNA form, the CDR3 reads TGTGCCAGCAGTGATCCGGGACAGGGACGAGGTGAGCAGTACTTC.

The chain uses TRBV28 and TRBJ2-7, with 9 bases aligning to TRBD2. The germline gives CDR1 MDHEN, CDR2 SYDVKM. J was trimmed by 5 bases and V by 2 bases; bases with no gene match: 10. The CDR3 loop spans 16 amino acids. The CDR3 DNA follows: TGTGCCAGCAGTTTACAGGCTGTCCTAGCGGGAAACGAGCAGTACTTC. This gives the protein CASSLQAVLAGNEQYF.